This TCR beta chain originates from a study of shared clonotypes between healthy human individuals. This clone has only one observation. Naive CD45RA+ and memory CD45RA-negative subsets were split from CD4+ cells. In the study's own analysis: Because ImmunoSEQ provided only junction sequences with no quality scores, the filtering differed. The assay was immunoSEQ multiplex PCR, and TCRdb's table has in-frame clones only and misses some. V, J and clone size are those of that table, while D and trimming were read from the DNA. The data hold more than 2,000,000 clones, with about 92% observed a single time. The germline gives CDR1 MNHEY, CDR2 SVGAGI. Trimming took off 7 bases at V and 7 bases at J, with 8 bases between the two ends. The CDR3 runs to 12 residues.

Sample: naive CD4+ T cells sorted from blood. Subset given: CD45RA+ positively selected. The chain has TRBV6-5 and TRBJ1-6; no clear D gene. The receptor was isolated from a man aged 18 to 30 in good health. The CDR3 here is CASKLGNSPLHF. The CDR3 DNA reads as TGTGCCAGCAAACTGGGAAATTCACCCCTCCACTTT.